This T cell receptor beta chain was sequenced during a study of blood T cell repertoires in COVID-19. As for the study in general: COVID-19 samples, acute and convalescent, were from the United States, Italy and Spain. Sample material is recorded as cDNA or gDNA derived from T cells, B-cell-depleted T cells, or PBMCs.

The CDR3 consists of 15 residues. CDR1 and CDR2 from the germline V gene are LNHDA and SQIVND (reference sequence). V lost 3 bases and J lost 2, with 13 bases in between. Participant reports of clinical history set cohort assignment. Authors' analysis steps: Estimation of nucleated cell counts was performed using reference gene primer amplification. Sequencing was performed with immunoSEQ multiplex PCR; in TCRdb, only in-frame clones are kept and a portion is missing. That table gives V, J and clone size, and the DNA gave D and trimming. The table records over 150,000 clones, approximately 84% of them present only once.

The TCR sequence derives from a man between 40 and 49 years old who had recovered from COVID-19. This chain joins TRBV19 and TRBJ1-2, with a tentative D call TRBD1 (6 bases). Specimen: PBMCs or T cells enriched from blood (not recorded which). In DNA form, the CDR3 reads TGTGCCAGTAGTATCGCCACGACAGGCAACTATGGCTACACCTTC. Its translation is CASSIATTGNYGYTF.